Below are 3 T cell receptor beta chains sequenced from a single sample in a study of T cells in women clearing cervical HPV infection. Repertoires were generated with immunoSEQ multiplex PCR, while TCRdb's copy carries only in-frame clones and drops some. The sample holds about 40,000 clones. Sequencing input: blood buffy coat. The receptors were gathered from a woman between 18 and 69 years old with a cervical HPV16 infection that either progressed to CIN3+ or cleared (not recorded which).

As to this clone: The sequenced fragment ends 3 residues before the CDR3 boundary, so the rest is inferred from the germline J gene. This rearrangement joins TRBV11-3 to TRBJ2-5; 8 bases match TRBD1. This CDR3 contains 15 residues. The germline CDR1 and CDR2 sequences are SGHNT and YENEEA. Trimming cost V 1 base and J 5 bases; bases outside gene matches: 6. The CDR3 loop reads CASSLGSDRGETQYF. CDR3 bases read: TGTGCCAGCAGCTTAGGCTCAGACAGGGGTGAGACC.

As concerns this clone: With the read ending 3 residues before the CDR3 end, the germline J gene is used to fill in that end. V and J are TRBV30 and TRBJ1-1; D is possibly TRBD1 (6 bases). CDR3 size: 12 residues. Germline values: CDR1 GTSNPN, CDR2 SVGIG (reference sequence). Trimming stripped 3 bases from V and 1 base from J, with 6 bases between. CDR3 in amino acids: CAWRTGNTEAFF. The part of the CDR3 DNA that was read is TGTGCCTGGAGGACAGGGAACACTGAA.

As to this clone: The CDR3 end lies 3 residues beyond the end of the read and is filled in from the germline J gene. V and J are TRBV19 and TRBJ2-3; 7 positions match TRBD1. Trimming took 4 bases from V and 3 from J; bases not matched to a gene: 4. This CDR3 contains 14 residues. The germline V gene has CDR1 LNHDA and CDR2 SQIVND (reference sequence). The sequenced part of the CDR3 DNA is TGTGCCAGTAGTAGTACACAGGGGACAGATACG. Encoded protein: CASSSTQGTDT. The entire CDR3 sequence reads CASSSTQGTDTQYF.